This entry concerns a single TCR beta chain. The antigen is not known. Each of the donors was a healthy bone marrow donor. The data were obtained in a study of cytomegalovirus exposure and HLA in healthy donors. Study-level results: The authors enumerated 164 TCR beta chains as linked to cytomegalovirus. At a 0.05 false discovery rate, a later analysis found over 15,000 TCR beta sequences to be associated with HLA alleles.

The CDR3 is made up of 16 amino acids. Trimming left V 6 bases short and J 4 bases short, with 18 bases between. Germline CDR1 MNHEY, CDR2 SMNVEV (reference sequence). 60 Vbeta and 13 Jbeta primers were used in PCR. The data were produced by immunoSEQ multiplex PCR, yet TCRdb's version contains in-frame clones alone and is incomplete. The top ten clones hold around 1.4% of a sample with more than 150,000 clones, roughly 80% of them seen once. The genes are TRBV27 and TRBJ2-2, with unresolved D. This receptor was obtained from a girl aged 5-17 years in good health and CMV-seropositive. The sequenced sample consisted of PBMCs. The CDR3 DNA follows: TGTGCCAGCAGCTTCCTTGGGCAGGTCGGCACCGGGGAGCTGTTTTTT. It translates to CASSFLGQVGTGELFF.